Given below is one TCR beta chain in context. The sample originates from a study of PD-1 blockade in classical Hodgkin lymphoma. After autologous stem cell transplantation all patients relapsed, and prior brentuximab vedotin exposure differed between cohorts. The table came from immunoSEQ multiplex PCR; TCRdb's copy has only in-frame clones and leaves some out. The sample shows about 94,000 clones, approximately 89% of them seen only once. CDR3 length equals 12 residues. Deletions cut 6 bases from V and 3 bases from J, with 12 bases between. Germline values: CDR1 SQVTM, CDR2 ANQGSEA. The V and J genes are TRBV29-1 and TRBJ2-7; no firm D call. The sequence was obtained from a human donor with classical Hodgkin lymphoma. Sequences were derived from peripheral blood mononuclear cells (PBMCs), sampled before the second cycle of nivolumab. The CDR3 region is CSVINGHYEQYF. The CDR3 bases are TGCAGCGTCATTAACGGGCACTACGAGCAGTACTTC.